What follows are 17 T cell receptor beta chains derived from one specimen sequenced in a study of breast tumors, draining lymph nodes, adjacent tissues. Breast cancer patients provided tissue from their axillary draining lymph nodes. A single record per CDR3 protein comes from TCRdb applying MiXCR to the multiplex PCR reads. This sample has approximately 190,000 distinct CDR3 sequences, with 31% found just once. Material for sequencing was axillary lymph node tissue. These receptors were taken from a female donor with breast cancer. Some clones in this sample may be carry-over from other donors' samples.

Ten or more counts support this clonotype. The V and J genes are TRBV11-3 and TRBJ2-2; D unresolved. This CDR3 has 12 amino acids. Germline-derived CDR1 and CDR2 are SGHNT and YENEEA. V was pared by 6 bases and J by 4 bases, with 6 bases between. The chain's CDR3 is CASSGVTGELFF. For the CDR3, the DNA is TGTGCCAGCAGTGGGGTCACCGGGGAGCTGTTTTTT.

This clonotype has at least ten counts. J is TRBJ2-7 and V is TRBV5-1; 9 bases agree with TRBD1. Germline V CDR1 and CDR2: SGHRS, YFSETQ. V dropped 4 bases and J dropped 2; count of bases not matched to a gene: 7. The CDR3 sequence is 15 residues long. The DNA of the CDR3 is TGCGCCAGCAGCCCGGGGACAGGGAGAGCCTACGAGCAGTACTTC. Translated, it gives CASSPGTGRAYEQYF.

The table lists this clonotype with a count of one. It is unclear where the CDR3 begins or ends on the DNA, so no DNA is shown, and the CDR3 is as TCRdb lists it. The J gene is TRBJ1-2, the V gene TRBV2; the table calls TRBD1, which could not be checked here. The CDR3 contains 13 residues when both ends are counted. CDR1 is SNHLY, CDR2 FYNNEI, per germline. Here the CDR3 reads CAISNLRQYGCTF.

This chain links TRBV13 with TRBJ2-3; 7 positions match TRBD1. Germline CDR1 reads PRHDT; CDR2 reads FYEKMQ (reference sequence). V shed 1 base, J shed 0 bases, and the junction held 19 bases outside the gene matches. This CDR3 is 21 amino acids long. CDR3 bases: TGTGCCAGCAGCTTAGTTTCCGGGACAGCTAGCCGGGCGGCTAGCACAGATACGCAGTATTTT. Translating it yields CASSLVSGTASRAASTDTQYF.

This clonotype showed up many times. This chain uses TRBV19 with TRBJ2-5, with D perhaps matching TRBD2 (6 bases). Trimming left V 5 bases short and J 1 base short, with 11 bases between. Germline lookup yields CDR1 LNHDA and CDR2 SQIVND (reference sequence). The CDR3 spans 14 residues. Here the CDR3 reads CASSPRDFQETQYF. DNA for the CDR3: TGTGCCAGTAGTCCCCGGGACTTCCAAGAGACCCAGTACTTC.

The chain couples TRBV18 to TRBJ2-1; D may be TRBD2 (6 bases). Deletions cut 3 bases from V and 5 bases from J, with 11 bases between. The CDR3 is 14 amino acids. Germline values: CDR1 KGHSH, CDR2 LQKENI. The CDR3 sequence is CASSPSAGNNEQFF. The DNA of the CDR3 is TGTGCCAGCTCACCCAGTGCGGGAAACAATGAGCAGTTCTTC.

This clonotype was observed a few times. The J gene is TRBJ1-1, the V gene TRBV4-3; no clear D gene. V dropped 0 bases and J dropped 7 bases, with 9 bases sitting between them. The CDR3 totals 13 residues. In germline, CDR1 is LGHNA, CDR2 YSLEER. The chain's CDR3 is CASSQDGGYEAFF. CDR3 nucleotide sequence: TGCGCCAGCAGCCAAGATGGCGGATATGAAGCTTTCTTT.

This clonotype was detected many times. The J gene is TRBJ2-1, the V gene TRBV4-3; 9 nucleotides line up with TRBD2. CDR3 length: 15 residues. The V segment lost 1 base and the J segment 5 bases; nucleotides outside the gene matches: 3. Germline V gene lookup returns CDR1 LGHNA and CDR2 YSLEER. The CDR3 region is CASSQASGTHNEQFF. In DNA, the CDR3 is TGCGCCAGCAGCCAAGCTAGCGGGACACACAATGAGCAGTTCTTC.

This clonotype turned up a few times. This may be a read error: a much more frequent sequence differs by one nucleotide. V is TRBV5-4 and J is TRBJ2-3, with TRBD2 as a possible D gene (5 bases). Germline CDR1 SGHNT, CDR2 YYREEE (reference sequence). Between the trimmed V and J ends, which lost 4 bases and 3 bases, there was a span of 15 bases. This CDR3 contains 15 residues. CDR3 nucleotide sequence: TGTGCCAGCAGCCATACGGGAACCGGGACAGATACGCAGTATTTT. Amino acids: CASSHTGTGTDTQYF. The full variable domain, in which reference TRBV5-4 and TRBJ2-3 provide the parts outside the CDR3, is ETGVTQSPTHLIKTRGQQVTLRCSSQSGHNTVSWYQQALGQGPQFIFQYYREEENGRGNFPPRFSGLQFPNYSSELNVNALELDDSALYLCASSHTGTGTDTQYFGPGTRLTVL.

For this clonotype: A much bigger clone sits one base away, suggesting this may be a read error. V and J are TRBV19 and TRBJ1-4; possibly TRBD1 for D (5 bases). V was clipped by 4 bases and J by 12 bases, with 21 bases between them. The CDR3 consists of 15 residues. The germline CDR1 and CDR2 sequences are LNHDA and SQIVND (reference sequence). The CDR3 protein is CASSTVVGGFEELFF. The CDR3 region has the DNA TGTGCCAGTAGTACGGTGGTCGGGGGGTTCGAAGAACTGTTTTTT. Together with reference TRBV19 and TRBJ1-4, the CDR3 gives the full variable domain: DGGITQSPKYLFRKEGQNVTLSCEQNLNHDAMYWYRQDPGQGLRLIYYSQIVNDFQKGDIAEGYSVSREKKESFPLTVTSAQKNPTAFYLCASSTVVGGFEELFFGSGTQLSVL.

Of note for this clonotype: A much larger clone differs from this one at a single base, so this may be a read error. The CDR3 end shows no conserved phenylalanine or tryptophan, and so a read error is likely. CDR3 region: CASSLGRGRGTDTQYL. CDR3 DNA: TGTGCCAGCAGCTTAGGCCGCGGCAGAGGCACAGATACGCAGTATCTT. The chain is built from TRBV13 and TRBJ2-3; D remains unclear. The V gene's germline CDR1 is PRHDT and CDR2 FYEKMQ (reference sequence). Trimming pared 0 bases from V and 1 base from J, leaving 11 bases between. The CDR3 has 16 amino acids.

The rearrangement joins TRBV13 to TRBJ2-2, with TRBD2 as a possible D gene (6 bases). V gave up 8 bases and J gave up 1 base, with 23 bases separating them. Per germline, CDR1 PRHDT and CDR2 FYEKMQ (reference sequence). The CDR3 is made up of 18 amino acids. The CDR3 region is CASGAGNTGELNTGELFF. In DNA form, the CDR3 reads TGTGCCAGCGGGGCGGGGAACACCGGGGAGCTGAACACCGGGGAGCTGTTTTTT.

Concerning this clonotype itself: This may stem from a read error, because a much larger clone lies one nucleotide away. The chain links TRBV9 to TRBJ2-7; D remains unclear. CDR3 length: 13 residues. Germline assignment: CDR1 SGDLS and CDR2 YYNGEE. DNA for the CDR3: TGTGCCAGCAGCGCCGAAATCCCCTACGAGCAGCACTTC. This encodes CASSAEIPYEQHF. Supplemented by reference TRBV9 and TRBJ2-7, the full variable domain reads DSGVTQTPKHLITATGQRVTLRCSPRSGDLSVYWYQQSLDQGLQFLIQYYNGEERAKGNILERFSAQQFPDLHSELNLSSLELGDSALYFCASSAEIPYEQHFGPGTRLTVT.

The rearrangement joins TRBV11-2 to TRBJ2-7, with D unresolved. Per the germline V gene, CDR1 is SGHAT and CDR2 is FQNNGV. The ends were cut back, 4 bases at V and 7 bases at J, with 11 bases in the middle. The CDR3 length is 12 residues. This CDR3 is CASSWPMGEQYF. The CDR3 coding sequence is TGTGCCAGCAGCTGGCCCATGGGTGAGCAGTACTTC.

The CDR3 DNA follows: TGCAGTGCTAGAGATCCTCTCTTTTCACCCCTCCACTTT. Protein product: CSARDPLFSPLHF. The gene calls are TRBV20-1 and TRBJ1-6; no firm D call. The CDR3 contains 13 residues. CDR1 DFQATT and CDR2 SNEGSKA come from the germline V gene (reference sequence). The germline V and J ends were trimmed by 0 bases and 9 bases, with 9 bases remaining between them.

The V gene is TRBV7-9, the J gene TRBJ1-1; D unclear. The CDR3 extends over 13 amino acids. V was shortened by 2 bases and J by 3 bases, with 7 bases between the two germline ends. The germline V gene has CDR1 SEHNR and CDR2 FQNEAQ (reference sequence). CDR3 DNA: TGTGCCAGCAGCTTACAGTCCTACACTGAAGCTTTCTTT. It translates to CASSLQSYTEAFF.

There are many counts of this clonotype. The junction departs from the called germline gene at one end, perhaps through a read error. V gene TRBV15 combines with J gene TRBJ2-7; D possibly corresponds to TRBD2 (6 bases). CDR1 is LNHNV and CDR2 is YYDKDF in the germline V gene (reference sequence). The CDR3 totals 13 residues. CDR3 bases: TGTGCCGCCAGCGGGTTTGGAGAGTACGAGCAGTACTTC. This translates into CAASGFGEYEQYF.